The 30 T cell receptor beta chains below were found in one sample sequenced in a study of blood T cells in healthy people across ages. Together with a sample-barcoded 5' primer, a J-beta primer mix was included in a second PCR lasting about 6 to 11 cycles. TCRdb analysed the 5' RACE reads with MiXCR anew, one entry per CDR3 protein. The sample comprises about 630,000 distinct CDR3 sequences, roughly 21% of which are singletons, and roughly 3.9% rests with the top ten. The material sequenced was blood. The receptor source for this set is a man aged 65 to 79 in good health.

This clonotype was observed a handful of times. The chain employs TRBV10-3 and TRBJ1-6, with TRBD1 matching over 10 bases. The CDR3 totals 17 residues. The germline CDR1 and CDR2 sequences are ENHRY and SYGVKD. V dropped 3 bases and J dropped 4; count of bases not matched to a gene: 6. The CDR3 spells CAISDSDRGLYNSPLHF. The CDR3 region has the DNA TGTGCCATCAGTGATTCCGACAGGGGGCTGTATAATTCACCCCTCCACTTT.

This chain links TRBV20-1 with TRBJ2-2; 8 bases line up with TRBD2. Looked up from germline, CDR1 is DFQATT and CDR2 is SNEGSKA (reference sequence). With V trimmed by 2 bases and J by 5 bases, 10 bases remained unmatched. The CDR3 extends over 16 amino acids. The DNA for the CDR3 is TGCAGTGCTAGACCCCGTGCTAGCGGGCTTACCGGGGAGCTGTTTTTT. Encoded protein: CSARPRASGLTGELFF.

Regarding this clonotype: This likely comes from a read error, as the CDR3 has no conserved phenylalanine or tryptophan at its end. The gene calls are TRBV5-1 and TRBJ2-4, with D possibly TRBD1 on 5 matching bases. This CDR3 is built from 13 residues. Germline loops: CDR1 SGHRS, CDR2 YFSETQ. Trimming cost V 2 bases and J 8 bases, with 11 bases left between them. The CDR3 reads CASSFRRADIQYL. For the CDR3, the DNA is TGCGCCAGCAGCTTCCGCAGGGCCGACATTCAGTACCTC.

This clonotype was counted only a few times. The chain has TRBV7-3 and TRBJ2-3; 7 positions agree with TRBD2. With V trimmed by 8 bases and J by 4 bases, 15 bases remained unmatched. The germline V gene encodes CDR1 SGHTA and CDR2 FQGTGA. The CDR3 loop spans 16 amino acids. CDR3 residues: CASSRASGPWADTQYF. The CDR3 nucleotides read TGTGCCAGCTCTCGGGCTAGCGGCCCTTGGGCAGATACGCAGTATTTT.

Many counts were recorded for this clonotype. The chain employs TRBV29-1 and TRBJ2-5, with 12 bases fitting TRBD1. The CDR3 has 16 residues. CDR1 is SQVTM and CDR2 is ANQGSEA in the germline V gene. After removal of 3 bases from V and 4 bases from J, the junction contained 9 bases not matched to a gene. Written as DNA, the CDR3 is TGCAGCGTTGACGAAAAGCGGGACAGGGGGCGAGAGACCCAGTACTTC. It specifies CSVDEKRDRGRETQYF.

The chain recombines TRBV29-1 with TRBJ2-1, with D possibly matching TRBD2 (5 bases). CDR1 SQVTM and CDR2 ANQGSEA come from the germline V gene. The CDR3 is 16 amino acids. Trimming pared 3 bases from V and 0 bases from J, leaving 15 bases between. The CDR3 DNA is TGCAGCGTTGAGAAGTCAGCGGATGGCTCCTACAATGAGCAGTTCTTC. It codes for CSVEKSADGSYNEQFF.

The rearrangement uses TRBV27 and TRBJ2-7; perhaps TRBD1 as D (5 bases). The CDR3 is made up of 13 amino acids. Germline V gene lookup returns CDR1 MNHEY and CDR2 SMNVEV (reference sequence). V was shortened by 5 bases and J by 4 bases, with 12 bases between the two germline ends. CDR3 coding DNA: TGTGCCAGCAGTCCAAAGCAGGGTTACGAGCAGTACTTC. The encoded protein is CASSPKQGYEQYF.

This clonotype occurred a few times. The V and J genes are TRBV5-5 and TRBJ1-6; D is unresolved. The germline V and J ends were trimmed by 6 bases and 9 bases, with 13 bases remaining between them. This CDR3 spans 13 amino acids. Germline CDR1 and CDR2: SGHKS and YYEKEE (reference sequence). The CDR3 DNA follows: TGTGCCAGCATGGAGAGTAGTGGTTCACCCCTCCACTTT. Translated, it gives CASMESSGSPLHF.

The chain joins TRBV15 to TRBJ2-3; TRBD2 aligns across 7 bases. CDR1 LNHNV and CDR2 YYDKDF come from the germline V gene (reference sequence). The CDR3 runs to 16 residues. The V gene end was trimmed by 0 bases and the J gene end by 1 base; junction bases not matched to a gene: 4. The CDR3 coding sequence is TGTGCCACCAGCAGAGATCGGAGCGGGGGCACAGATACGCAGTATTTT. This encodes CATSRDRSGGTDTQYF. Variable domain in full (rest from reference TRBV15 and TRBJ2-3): DAMVIQNPRYQVTQFGKPVTLSCSQTLNHNVMYWYQQKSSQAPKLLFHYYDKDFNNEADTPDNFQSRRPNTSFCFLDIRSPGLGDTAMYLCATSRDRSGGTDTQYFGPGTRLTVL.

The CDR3 loop reads CAISGGRAQETQYF. DNA of the CDR3: TGTGCCATCAGTGGCGGGAGGGCCCAGGAGACCCAGTACTTC. The chain employs TRBV10-3 and TRBJ2-5; 9 nucleotides line up with TRBD2. Germline-derived CDR1 and CDR2 are ENHRY and SYGVKD. The CDR3 spans 14 residues. V lost 4 bases to trimming and J lost 5 bases; unmatched junction nucleotides: 5.

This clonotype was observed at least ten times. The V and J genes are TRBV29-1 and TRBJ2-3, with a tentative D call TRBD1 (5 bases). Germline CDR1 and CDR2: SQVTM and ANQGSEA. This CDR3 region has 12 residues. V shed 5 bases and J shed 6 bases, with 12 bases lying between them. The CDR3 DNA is TGCAGCGTTTCCCCAGGGCAGGATACGCAGTATTTT. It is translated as CSVSPGQDTQYF.

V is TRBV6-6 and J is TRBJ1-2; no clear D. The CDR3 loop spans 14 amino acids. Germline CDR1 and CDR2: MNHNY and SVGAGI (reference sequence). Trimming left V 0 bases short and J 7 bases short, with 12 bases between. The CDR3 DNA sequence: TGTGCCAGCAGTTACTCTCAAGGCGAGGGTGGCTACACCTTC. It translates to CASSYSQGEGGYTF.

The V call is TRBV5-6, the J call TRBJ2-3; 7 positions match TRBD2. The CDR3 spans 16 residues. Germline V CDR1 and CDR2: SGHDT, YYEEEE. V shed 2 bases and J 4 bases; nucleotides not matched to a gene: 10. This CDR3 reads CASSFPTLARADTQYF. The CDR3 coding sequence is TGTGCCAGCAGCTTTCCAACACTAGCGAGGGCAGATACGCAGTATTTT.

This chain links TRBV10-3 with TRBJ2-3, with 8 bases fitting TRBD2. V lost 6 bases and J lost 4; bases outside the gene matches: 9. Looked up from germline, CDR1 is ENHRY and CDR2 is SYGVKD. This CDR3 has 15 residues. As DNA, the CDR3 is TGTGCCATCAGAGATACACTAGCGGTCCCAGATACGCAGTATTTT. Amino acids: CAIRDTLAVPDTQYF.

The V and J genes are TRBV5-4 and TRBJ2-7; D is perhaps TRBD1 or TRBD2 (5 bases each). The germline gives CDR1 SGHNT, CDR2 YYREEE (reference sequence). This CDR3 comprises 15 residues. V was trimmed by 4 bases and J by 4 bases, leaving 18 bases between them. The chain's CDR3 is CASSGDPGKIYEQYF. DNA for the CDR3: TGTGCCAGCAGCGGGGACCCGGGGAAAATTTACGAGCAGTACTTC.

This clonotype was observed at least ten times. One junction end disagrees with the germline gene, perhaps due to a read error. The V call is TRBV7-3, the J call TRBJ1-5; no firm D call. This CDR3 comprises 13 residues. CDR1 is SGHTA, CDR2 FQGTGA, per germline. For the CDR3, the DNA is TGTGCCAGCAGTGCCGATAGCAACCAGCCCCAGCATTTT. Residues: CASSADSNQPQHF.

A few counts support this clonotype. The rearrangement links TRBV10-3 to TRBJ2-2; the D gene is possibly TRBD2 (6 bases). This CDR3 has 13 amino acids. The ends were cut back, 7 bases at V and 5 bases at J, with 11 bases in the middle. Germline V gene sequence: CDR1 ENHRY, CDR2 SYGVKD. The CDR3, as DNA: TGTGCCATCACCGACGGGGGAACCGGGGAGCTGTTTTTT. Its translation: CAITDGGTGELFF.

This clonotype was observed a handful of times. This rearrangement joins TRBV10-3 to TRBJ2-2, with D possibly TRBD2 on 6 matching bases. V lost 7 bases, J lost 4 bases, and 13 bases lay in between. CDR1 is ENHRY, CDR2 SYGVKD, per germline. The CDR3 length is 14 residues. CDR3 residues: CAIKEGRGTGELFF. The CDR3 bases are TGTGCCATCAAGGAGGGTCGAGGCACCGGGGAGCTGTTTTTT.

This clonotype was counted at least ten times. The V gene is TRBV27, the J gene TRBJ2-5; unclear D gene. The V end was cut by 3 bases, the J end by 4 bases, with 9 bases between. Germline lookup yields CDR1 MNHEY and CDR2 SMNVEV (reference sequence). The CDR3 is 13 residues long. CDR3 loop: CASSFKVGETQYF. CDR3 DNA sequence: TGTGCCAGCAGTTTCAAAGTTGGAGAGACCCAGTACTTC.

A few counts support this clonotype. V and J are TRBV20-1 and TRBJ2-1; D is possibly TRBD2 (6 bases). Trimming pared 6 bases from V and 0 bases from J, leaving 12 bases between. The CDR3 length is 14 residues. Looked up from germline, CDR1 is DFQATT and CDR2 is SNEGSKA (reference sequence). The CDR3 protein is CSAKVGSSYNEQFF. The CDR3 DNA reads TGCAGTGCCAAGGTCGGGAGCTCCTACAATGAGCAGTTCTTC.

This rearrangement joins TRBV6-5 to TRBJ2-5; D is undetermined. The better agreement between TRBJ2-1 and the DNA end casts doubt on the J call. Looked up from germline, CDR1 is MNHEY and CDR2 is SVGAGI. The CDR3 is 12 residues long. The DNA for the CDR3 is TGTGCCAGCAGTTACTCGGTGGGTGAGCAGTTCTTC. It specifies CASSYSVGEQFF.

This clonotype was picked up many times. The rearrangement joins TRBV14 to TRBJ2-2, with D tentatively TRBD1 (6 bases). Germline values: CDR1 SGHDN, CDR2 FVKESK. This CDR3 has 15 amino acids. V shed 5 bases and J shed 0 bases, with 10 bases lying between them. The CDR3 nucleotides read TGTGCCAGCAGCTGGGACAAACCGAACACCGGGGAGCTGTTTTTT. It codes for CASSWDKPNTGELFF.

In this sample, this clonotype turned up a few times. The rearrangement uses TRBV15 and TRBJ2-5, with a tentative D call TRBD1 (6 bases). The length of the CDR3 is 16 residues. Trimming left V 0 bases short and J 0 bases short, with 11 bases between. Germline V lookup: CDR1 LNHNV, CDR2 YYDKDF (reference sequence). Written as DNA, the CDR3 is TGTGCCACCAGCAGAGACGGGACAAGGTACCAAGAGACCCAGTACTTC. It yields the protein CATSRDGTRYQETQYF.

This CDR3 reads CASSPGQVSSYNEQFF. CDR3 DNA sequence: TGTGCCAGCAGTCCGGGACAAGTGAGCTCCTACAATGAGCAGTTCTTC. This chain connects TRBV11-2 to TRBJ2-1, with D maybe TRBD1 (6 bases). This CDR3 region has 16 residues. Per the germline V gene, CDR1 is SGHAT and CDR2 is FQNNGV. The germline V and J ends were trimmed by 6 bases and 0 bases, with 15 bases remaining between them.

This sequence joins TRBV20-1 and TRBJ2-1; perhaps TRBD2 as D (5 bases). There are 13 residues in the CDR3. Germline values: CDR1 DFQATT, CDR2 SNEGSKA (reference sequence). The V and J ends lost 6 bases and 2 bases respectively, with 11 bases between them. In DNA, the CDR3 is TGCAGTGCCCGGAGGCCTCCCTACAATGAGCAGTTCTTC. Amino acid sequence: CSARRPPYNEQFF.

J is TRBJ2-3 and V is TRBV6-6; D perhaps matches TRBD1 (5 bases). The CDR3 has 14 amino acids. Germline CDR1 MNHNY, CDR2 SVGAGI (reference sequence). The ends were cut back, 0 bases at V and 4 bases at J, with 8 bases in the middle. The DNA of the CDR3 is TGTGCCAGCAGTTACTCAGGACAACCAGATACGCAGTATTTT. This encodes CASSYSGQPDTQYF.

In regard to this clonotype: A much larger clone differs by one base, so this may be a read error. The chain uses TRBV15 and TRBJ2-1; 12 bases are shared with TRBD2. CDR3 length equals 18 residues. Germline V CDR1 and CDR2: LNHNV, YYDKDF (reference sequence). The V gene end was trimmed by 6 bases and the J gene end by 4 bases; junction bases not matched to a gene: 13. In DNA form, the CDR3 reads TGTGCCACCAGTTGGACTAGCGGGAAGACTTTTTCTTACAATGAGCAGTTCTTC. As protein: CATSWTSGKTFSYNEQFF.

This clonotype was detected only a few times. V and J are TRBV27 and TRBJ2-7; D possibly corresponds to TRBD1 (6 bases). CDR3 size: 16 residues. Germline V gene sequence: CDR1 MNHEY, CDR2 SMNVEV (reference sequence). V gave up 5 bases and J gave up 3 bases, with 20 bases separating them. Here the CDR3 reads CASSLAPSGTNYEQYF. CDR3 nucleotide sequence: TGTGCCAGCAGTCTCGCCCCCTCCGGGACAAACTACGAGCAGTACTTC.

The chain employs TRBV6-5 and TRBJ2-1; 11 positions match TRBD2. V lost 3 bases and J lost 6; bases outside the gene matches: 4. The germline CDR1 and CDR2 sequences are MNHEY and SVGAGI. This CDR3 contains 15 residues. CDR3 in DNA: TGTGCCAGCAGTTATAGCGGGAGGGCCGCCAATGAGCAGTTCTTC. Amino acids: CASSYSGRAANEQFF.

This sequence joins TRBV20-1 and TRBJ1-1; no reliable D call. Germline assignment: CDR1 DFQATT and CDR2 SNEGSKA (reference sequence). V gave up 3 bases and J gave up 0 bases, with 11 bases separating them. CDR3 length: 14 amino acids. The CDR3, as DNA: TGCAGTGCTAGCGCAGGCTTCATGAACACTGAAGCTTTCTTT. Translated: CSASAGFMNTEAFF.